This is a list of T cell receptor beta chains from one sample in a study of T cells in Graves' hyperthyroidism and ophthalmopathy. TCRdb redid the calling of the multiplex PCR reads with MiXCR, one entry per CDR3 protein. This table holds some 800,000 distinct CDR3 sequences, 35% to 45% found once. The sample was blood. The receptors were gathered from a man between 18 and 29 years old with Graves' hyperthyroidism. Each CDR3 is given with its conserved first and last residue. The D gene is left open where the match is weak. Some rows mark clone size as missing; the rest say once, few, many or name a class of expanded clone.

length	V	size	D	J	DNA	CDR3
14	TRBV4-3	-	-	TRBJ2-2	TGCGCCAGCAGCCAACCCCTCTTCGCCGGGGAGCTGTTTTTT	CASSQPLFAGELFF
11	TRBV10-3	-	-	TRBJ1-2	TGTGCCATCGGGGCCGATGCTGGCTACACCTTC	CAIGADAGYTF
14	TRBV9	many	TRBD1	TRBJ2-7	TGTGCCAGCAGCCCCCAGGGGGAAGGTAACGAGCAGTACTTC	CASSPQGEGNEQYF
15	TRBV4-2	-	-	TRBJ1-2	TGTGCCAGCAGCCAAGAAAACAGGAAAAAGTATGGCTACACCTTC	CASSQENRKKYGYTF
15	TRBV7-9	-	-	TRBJ2-7	TGTGCCAGCAGCTTAGTGACTGAAACCCCCGGAGAGCAGTACTTC	CASSLVTETPGEQYF
16	TRBV9	many	-	TRBJ1-2	TGTGCCAGCAGCGTAGGGGGATGGGACACGAACTATGGCTACACCTTC	CASSVGGWDTNYGYTF
15	TRBV5-6	many	TRBD1	TRBJ1-1	TGTGCCAGCAGCCAAATCGGGACAGCGAACACTGAAGCTTTCTTT	CASSQIGTANTEAFF
13	TRBV7-9	-	-	TRBJ2-7	TGTGCCAGCAGCTCCCCCGGACGGTACGAGCAGTACTTC	CASSSPGRYEQYF
15	TRBV12-3/TRBV12-4	-	TRBD1	TRBJ1-2	TGTGTCAGCACCCTACAAACAGGGGGCGACTATGGCTACACCTTC	CVSTLQTGGDYGYTF
15	TRBV19	-	-	TRBJ2-2	TGTGCCAGTAGTATAGTCTCAGCGGCCGCCGGGGAGCTGTTTTTT	CASSIVSAAAGELFF
15	TRBV2	-	TRBD1	TRBJ1-5	TGTGCCACCGGACAGGGGGCCTTTTCCAATCAGCCCCAGCATTTT	CATGQGAFSNQPQHF
14	TRBV13	-	-	TRBJ1-2	TGTGCCAGCACCACCCGTGGGGCCCAGCGGGACTACACCTTC	CASTTRGAQRDYTF
14	TRBV2	few	TRBD1	TRBJ2-5	TGTGCCAGCAGTGAATACAGGGGAGCCGAGACCCAGTACTTC	CASSEYRGAETQYF
16	TRBV7-3	-	-	TRBJ1-1	TGTGCCAGCAGCCAAAGTTCTGCTGCAGGGAACACTGAAGCTTTCTTT	CASSQSSAAGNTEAFF
16	TRBV12-3/TRBV12-4	few	TRBD1	TRBJ1-4	TGTGCCAGCAGTTCCATCGACAGGGAGGACCATGAAAAACTGTTTTTT	CASSSIDREDHEKLFF
16	TRBV10-1	-	-	TRBJ2-7	TGCGCCAGCAGTGAGCTTTCGGGGTCGAACTCCTACGAGCAGTACTTC	CASSELSGSNSYEQYF
17	TRBV29-1	-	-	TRBJ2-5	TGCAGCGTTGACGACTCCGGGACCCGCCCGTACCAAGAGACCCAGTACTTC	CSVDDSGTRPYQETQYF
16	TRBV11-2	-	TRBD1	TRBJ1-4	TGTGCCAGCAGCCGCAACTCCGGGACAGACAATGAAAAACTGTTTTTT	CASSRNSGTDNEKLFF
15	TRBV7-2	many	-	TRBJ1-6	TGTGCCAGCAGCAGAGAAGGGGACCCAAATTCACCCCTCCACTTT	CASSREGDPNSPLHF
15	TRBV2	-	TRBD1	TRBJ1-2	TGTGCCAGCATTTACGGGACAGGACCTAACTATGGCTACACCTTC	CASIYGTGPNYGYTF
15	TRBV19	few	TRBD1	TRBJ1-4	TGTGCCAGTAGTCCGGGACAGGCTACTAATGAAAAACTGTTTTTT	CASSPGQATNEKLFF